Included here is one TCR beta chain sequence, with context. The target antigen is unknown. Per the germline V gene, CDR1 is SQVTM and CDR2 is ANQGSEA. There are 11 residues in the CDR3. Trimming took off 7 bases at V and 8 bases at J, with 14 bases between the two ends. These data originate in a study of a mutant IDH1 vaccine in newly diagnosed glioma. Study context: Across weeks 1, 3, 5, 7, 11, 15, 19 and 23, patients received a vaccination each time, eight in all. Every participant had undergone radiotherapy, temozolomide, or both before, and most underwent both. Of treated patients, roughly 62% were men and roughly 38% women, averaging about 40 years.

The protocol was immunoSEQ multiplex PCR, while the TCRdb copy is restricted to in-frame clones and leaves out a portion. The repertoire holds 25,000 to 35,000 clones, with almost 90% as singletons. Time point noted: week 11, during vaccination. Every vaccination contained 300 ug of the mutant IDH1 20-mer peptide and was paired with topical imiquimod. Patients carried new grade 3 or 4 IDH1-mutant astrocytomas lacking nuclear ATRX. The origin of this receptor is a man between 18 and 29 years old with glioma. This chain links TRBV29-1 with TRBJ1-2, with D possibly matching TRBD1 (5 bases). The sequences come from PBMCs, collected from a glioma patient whose treatment included an IDH1 peptide vaccine. The CDR3 bases are TGCAGCGCTGGGGCAGGTTGGGGCTACACCTTC. It specifies CSAGAGWGYTF.